The 25 T cell receptor beta chains below were found in one sample sequenced in a study of beta chain features in type 1 diabetes. These receptors' antigens are unknown. Since all of the isolated RNA was reverse transcribed, expressed TCRB transcripts were what got sequenced. Profiling relied on immunoSEQ multiplex PCR, and the TCRdb table lists in-frame clones only, not all of them. This table holds 600,000 to 750,000 clones, under 15% found once. Whole-study results and caveats: Shortening that was moderate but significant affected the TCRB CDR3s of Type 1 diabetes patients in all four CD4+ subsets.

The sample comprised naive CD4+ T cells from blood. The receptors shown here come from a man under 40 with type 1 diabetes.

This clone was seen more than once but under ten times. V gene TRBV27 combines with J gene TRBJ2-7; no definite D call. The V gene lost 5 bases and the J gene lost 2 bases, with 10 bases spanning the gap. CDR1 is MNHEY and CDR2 is SMNVEV in the germline V gene (reference sequence). The CDR3 runs to 13 residues. CDR3 coding DNA: TGTGCCAGCAGTAGAGGACGGCCCTACGAGCAGTACTTC. Protein sequence: CASSRGRPYEQYF.

The table lists this clone with a few counts. V is TRBV27 and J is TRBJ1-6; D not certain. Trimming left V 3 bases short and J 6 bases short, with 9 bases between. The CDR3 spans 14 residues. Germline-derived CDR1 and CDR2 are MNHEY and SMNVEV (reference sequence). Here the CDR3 reads CASSLNGVNSPLHF. CDR3 DNA: TGTGCCAGCAGTTTGAACGGGGTTAATTCACCCCTCCACTTT.

The gene calls are TRBV6-5 and TRBJ2-3; D unresolved. Trimming removed 2 bases at V and 4 bases at J, with 7 bases between. This CDR3 comprises 13 residues. The germline gives CDR1 MNHEY, CDR2 SVGAGI. CDR3 in DNA: TGTGCCAGCAGTTACCCCGGACCAGATACGCAGTATTTT. Translated: CASSYPGPDTQYF.

The chain recombines TRBV11-2 with TRBJ2-2; 9 nucleotides align to TRBD2. This CDR3 is 17 amino acids long. The germline V gene encodes CDR1 SGHAT and CDR2 FQNNGV. J gave up 5 bases and V 5 bases, and 12 bases lay outside the gene matches. The CDR3: CASSPGLARGWTGELFF. The CDR3 DNA follows: TGTGCCAGCAGCCCGGGACTAGCTCGGGGTTGGACCGGGGAGCTGTTTTTT.

This clone was observed a few times. V usage is TRBV5-1 and J usage is TRBJ2-1, with D maybe TRBD2 (6 bases). Germline CDR1 is SGHRS and CDR2 is YFSETQ. The V gene lost 0 bases and the J gene lost 7 bases, with 14 bases spanning the gap. The CDR3 contains 15 residues. The CDR3 DNA is TGCGCCAGCAGCTTGGGGCCTAGCGAGGTGAATGAGCAGTTCTTC. Its translation is CASSLGPSEVNEQFF.

The chain recombines TRBV7-2 with TRBJ2-7; 16 bases align to TRBD2. Germline V lookup: CDR1 SGHTA, CDR2 FQGNSA. Trimming cost V 3 bases and J 1 base; bases outside gene matches: 0. This CDR3 contains 16 residues. The CDR3 DNA sequence: TGTGCCAGCAGCTTGGGACTAGCGGGGGGGTCCTACGAGCAGTACTTC. Its translation is CASSLGLAGGSYEQYF.

This clone was picked up a small number of times. The chain couples TRBV2 to TRBJ1-4, with a possible D match to TRBD1 (5 bases). The CDR3 contains 14 residues. V was shortened by 2 bases and J by 6 bases, with 10 bases between the two germline ends. CDR1 SNHLY and CDR2 FYNNEI come from the germline V gene. The CDR3 region has the DNA TGTGCCAGCAGTGAAACGGCAGGGTATGAAAAACTGTTTTTT. It translates to CASSETAGYEKLFF.

The rearrangement joins TRBV11-3 to TRBJ2-4, with a possible D match to TRBD2 (5 bases). Germline values: CDR1 SGHNT, CDR2 YENEEA. V was shortened by 3 bases and J by 5 bases, with 17 bases between the two germline ends. The CDR3 totals 16 residues. This chain's CDR3 is CASSFSAPKRENIQYF. CDR3 sequence (DNA): TGTGCCAGCAGCTTTTCAGCCCCGAAGAGGGAAAACATTCAGTACTTC. Drawing the rest from reference TRBV11-3 and TRBJ2-4, the complete variable domain is EAGVVQSPRYKIIEKKQPVAFWCNPISGHNTLYWYLQNLGQGPELLIRYENEEAVDDSQLPKDRFSAERLKGVDSTLKIQPAELGDSAVYLCASSFSAPKRENIQYFGAGTRLSVL.

This chain connects TRBV23-1 to TRBJ2-7, with D possibly being TRBD1 or TRBD2 (5 bases each). TRBV23-1 is labeled an ORF, and its function is uncertain. The CDR3 runs 14 residues. V shed 4 bases and J shed 0 bases, with 10 bases lying between them. DNA for the CDR3: TGCGCCAGCAGTCCAGAGGGACCCTCCTACGAGCAGTACTTC. Translation: CASSPEGPSYEQYF.

About this clone: Other DNA sequences in the same sample also yield this CDR3. The chain couples TRBV5-1 to TRBJ2-5; 8 nucleotides agree with TRBD1. The CDR3 covers 15 residues. The V segment lost 4 bases and the J segment 1 base; nucleotides outside the gene matches: 6. The germline V gene has CDR1 SGHRS and CDR2 YFSETQ. In DNA, the CDR3 is TGCGCCAGCAGCCTCATTGGACAGGGCCAAGAGACCCAGTACTTC. Protein: CASSLIGQGQETQYF.

This rearrangement joins TRBV19 to TRBJ1-5; 9 bases match TRBD1. The CDR3 extends over 14 amino acids. After removal of 5 bases from V and 7 bases from J, the junction contained 6 bases not matched to a gene. CDR1 is LNHDA and CDR2 is SQIVND in the germline V gene (reference sequence). The CDR3 loop reads CASSSLDRGQPQHF. CDR3 sequence (DNA): TGTGCCAGTAGTTCCCTGGACAGGGGACAGCCCCAGCATTTT.

The J gene is TRBJ2-2, the V gene TRBV7-2, with a weak D call TRBD1 (5 bases). Germline CDR1 and CDR2: SGHTA and FQGNSA. The CDR3 loop spans 15 amino acids. Trimming left V 5 bases short and J 0 bases short, with 10 bases between. DNA for the CDR3: TGTGCCAGCAGCGTCCGGACAACGAACACCGGGGAGCTGTTTTTT. This codes for CASSVRTTNTGELFF.

The chain employs TRBV6-5 and TRBJ1-2, with TRBD1 matching over 8 bases. CDR1 and CDR2 (germline): MNHEY, SVGAGI. The CDR3 is made up of 14 amino acids. The V and J ends lost 6 bases and 1 base, in that order; junction bases with no gene match: 4. The CDR3 region has the DNA TGTGCCAGCAGCAGGACAGGGCGTAACTATGGCTACACCTTC. This sequence encodes CASSRTGRNYGYTF.

The rearrangement links TRBV30 to TRBJ2-7; D gene ambiguous. Trimming stripped 2 bases from V and 2 bases from J, with 10 bases between. This CDR3 has 13 residues. Germline-derived CDR1 and CDR2 are GTSNPN and SVGIG (reference sequence). CDR3 DNA: TGTGCCTGGAGTCTGGACCTTGCCTACGAGCAGTACTTC. Amino acid sequence: CAWSLDLAYEQYF. Together with reference TRBV30 and TRBJ2-7, the CDR3 gives the full variable domain: SQTIHQWPATLVQPVGSPLSLECTVEGTSNPNLYWYRQAAGRGLQLLFYSVGIGQISSEVPQNLSASRPQDRQFILSSKKLLLSDSGFYLCAWSLDLAYEQYFGPGTRLTVT.

This clone occurred a few times. This sequence joins TRBV29-1 and TRBJ1-3; D perhaps matches TRBD1 (5 bases). Germline loops: CDR1 SQVTM, CDR2 ANQGSEA. This CDR3 is 14 amino acids long. Trimming left V 4 bases short and J 0 bases short, with 10 bases between. The CDR3 DNA reads TGCAGCGTTGCCGGGACCCTCTCTGGAAACACCATATATTTT. Translating gives CSVAGTLSGNTIYF.

This clone has a handful of counts. The chain couples TRBV28 to TRBJ1-3; TRBD1 agrees at 7 bases. Germline CDR1 reads MDHEN; CDR2 reads SYDVKM. The CDR3 covers 17 residues. Trimming cost V 5 bases and J 0 bases; bases outside gene matches: 10. The CDR3 loop is CASSLISGQTSGNTIYF. CDR3 DNA: TGTGCCAGCAGTCTTATTTCGGGACAGACCTCTGGAAACACCATATATTTT.

Of note for this clone: Other nucleotide sequences in the sample specify the same CDR3. V is TRBV7-2 and J is TRBJ2-5; D is perhaps TRBD2 (6 bases). This CDR3 contains 14 residues. Deletions cut 2 bases from V and 1 base from J, with 8 bases between. The germline V gene encodes CDR1 SGHTA and CDR2 FQGNSA. The CDR3 is CASSLSGGQETQYF. In DNA, the CDR3 is TGTGCCAGCAGCTTATCCGGGGGCCAAGAGACCCAGTACTTC.

The chain is built from TRBV18 and TRBJ1-5; no clear D. The CDR3 contains 14 residues. With 2 bases removed from V and 1 base from J, the gap between germline ends came to 6 bases. Germline CDR1 reads KGHSH; CDR2 reads LQKENI. CDR3 nucleotides: TGTGCCAGCTCACCAGAGTCGAGCAATCAGCCCCAGCATTTT. Protein: CASSPESSNQPQHF. The full variable domain, its missing parts supplied by reference TRBV18 and TRBJ1-5, is NAGVMQNPRHLVRRRGQEARLRCSPMKGHSHVYWYRQLPEEGLKFMVYLQKENIIDESGMPKERFSAEFPKEGPSILRIQQVVRGDSAAYFCASSPESSNQPQHFGDGTRLSIL.

V usage is TRBV12-5 and J usage is TRBJ1-2; TRBD1 is a possible D gene (6 bases). Germline V CDR1 and CDR2: LGHNT, FRNRAP. The CDR3 covers 14 residues. Between the trimmed V and J ends, which lost 3 bases and 2 bases, there was a span of 10 bases. CDR3: CASGFQGMNYGYTF. In nucleotides, the CDR3 is TGTGCTAGTGGTTTTCAGGGGATGAACTATGGCTACACCTTC.

This sequence joins TRBV7-3 and TRBJ2-6; D ambiguous. The CDR3 consists of 13 residues. Trimming took 3 bases from V and 4 from J, leaving 4 bases between them. Germline lookup yields CDR1 SGHTA and CDR2 FQGTGA. CDR3 amino acids: CASSFAGANVLTF. As DNA, the CDR3 is TGTGCCAGCAGCTTCGCGGGGGCCAACGTCCTGACTTTC.

This clone occurred a few times. V is TRBV25-1 and J is TRBJ1-6; D call uncertain. Trimming cost V 0 bases and J 5 bases, with 8 bases left between them. CDR1 and CDR2 from the germline V gene are MGHDK and SYGVNS. The CDR3 is 15 residues long. The CDR3 DNA is TGTGCCAGCAGTGAATACGGGGTCCATAATTCACCCCTCCACTTT. Translated: CASSEYGVHNSPLHF.

The V and J genes are TRBV6-1 and TRBJ2-2; no reliable D call. V lost 7 bases to trimming and J lost 2 bases, with 11 bases between them. Germline-derived CDR1 and CDR2 are MNHNS and SASEGT. The CDR3 has 14 amino acids. The CDR3 coding sequence is TGTGCCAGCATTAGCCCCCTTAACACCGGGGAGCTGTTTTTT. Translation gives CASISPLNTGELFF.

This clone has a handful of counts. This chain connects TRBV7-9 to TRBJ2-1; no clear D. CDR1 and CDR2 (germline): SEHNR, FQNEAQ (reference sequence). V was trimmed by 2 bases and J by 7 bases, leaving 9 bases between them. The CDR3 length is 13 residues. CDR3 residues: CASSLQDLNEQFF. In DNA form, the CDR3 reads TGTGCCAGCAGCTTACAGGACCTTAATGAGCAGTTCTTC.

V is TRBV28 and J is TRBJ2-5; the D gene is possibly TRBD2 (6 bases). CDR3 length equals 15 residues. Trimming cost V 1 base and J 1 base, with 10 bases left between them. Germline lookup yields CDR1 MDHEN and CDR2 SYDVKM. In DNA form, the CDR3 reads TGTGCCAGCAGTTTATTAACTAGCAGCCAAGAGACCCAGTACTTC. Translated: CASSLLTSSQETQYF.

This clone was seen more than once but under ten times. The V gene is TRBV7-9, the J gene TRBJ1-4; a possible D gene is TRBD1 (6 bases). Germline V CDR1 and CDR2: SEHNR, FQNEAQ (reference sequence). Trimming pared 1 base from V and 5 bases from J, leaving 8 bases between. This CDR3 comprises 14 residues. The CDR3 DNA reads as TGTGCCAGCAGCTTAGGACAGGAGAATGAAAAACTGTTTTTT. Its protein is CASSLGQENEKLFF.